The rows below give T cell receptor beta chains drawn from one sample of a study of blood T cell repertoires in COVID-19. TCRdb's copy holds only in-frame clones and misses some; the assay was immunoSEQ multiplex PCR. The top ten clones hold about 30% of a sample with roughly 100,000 clones, 80% to 90% of them seen once. The sequenced sample was peripheral blood. These receptors were collected from an elderly woman with acute or convalescent COVID-19. The conserved cysteine and the conserved F or W are not part of the CDR3 here. The size field is filled for only some rows; it gives once, few, many or a size class.

V,size,CDR3
TRBV29-1,NA,SADRATDTQY
TRBV9,NA,ASSPRPGGVQETQY
TRBV7-9,NA,ASSPIGRISID
TRBV30,NA,AWSPQGYSNQPQH
TRBV5-8,once,ASSSSRGFATNEKLF
TRBV10-1,NA,ASRGASGELF
TRBV28,NA,ASRRGTVYEQY
TRBV19,NA,ASSISGSLNQPQH
TRBV18,NA,ASSRGLAFLSEQY
TRBV11-2,once,ASSLSGAGEKLF
TRBV3-1/TRBV3-2,NA,ASSLLDRGGNTIY
TRBV5-1,NA,ASSSGLTDTQY
TRBV28,NA,ASSSAGDSTDTQY
TRBV6-5,few,ASSYRQKNYGYT
TRBV7-2,NA,ASSFVEAGGGYGYT
TRBV28,NA,ASITRTGSSNGYT